One sample yielded the 13 T cell receptor beta chains listed below, sequenced in a study of blood T cell repertoires in COVID-19. Produced via immunoSEQ multiplex PCR; TCRdb's table is partial and in-frame only. The sample lists 120,000 to 150,000 clones, around 81% occurring once. Sequenced sample: peripheral blood. The source is a woman in her thirties or forties with active or convalescent COVID-19.

The chain uses TRBV12-3 or TRBV12-4 and TRBJ2-5; D is possibly TRBD1 (5 bases). V dropped 3 bases and J dropped 5 bases, with 10 bases sitting between them. This CDR3 region has 13 residues. Written as DNA, the CDR3 is TGTGCCAGCAGTTTGATTCCAGGGGAGACCCAGTACTTC. Encoded protein: CASSLIPGETQYF.

The J gene is TRBJ2-5, the V gene TRBV7-9; D perhaps matches TRBD2 (7 bases). V was trimmed by 1 base and J by 4 bases, leaving 19 bases between them. Germline V gene lookup returns CDR1 SEHNR and CDR2 FQNEAQ (reference sequence). CDR3 length: 17 amino acids. CDR3 coding DNA: TGTGCCAGCAGCTTAGGTCAGCCAGGAAGGGGGGGAGAGACCCAGTACTTC. Translating it yields CASSLGQPGRGGETQYF.

The V and J genes are TRBV27 and TRBJ1-1, with 8 positions matching TRBD1. The V and J ends lost 5 bases and 1 base, in that order; junction bases with no gene match: 9. Germline assignment: CDR1 MNHEY and CDR2 SMNVEV (reference sequence). CDR3 length: 16 amino acids. This CDR3 reads CASSPRTGMGNTEAFF. Here the CDR3 DNA reads TGTGCCAGCAGTCCCCGGACAGGGATGGGGAACACTGAAGCTTTCTTT.

The V call is TRBV6-2 or TRBV6-3, the J call TRBJ2-3; 9 bases map to TRBD1. The germline V gene has CDR1 MNHEY and CDR2 SVGEGT. The CDR3 has 17 amino acids. After removal of 5 bases from V and 8 bases from J, the junction contained 17 bases not matched to a gene. CDR3 sequence (DNA): TGTGCCAGCAGTAAGCCGGGACAGGGTTCCACATTGGGTACGCAGTATTTT. It translates to CASSKPGQGSTLGTQYF.

The gene calls are TRBV2 and TRBJ1-3; D is perhaps TRBD1 (6 bases). This CDR3 spans 14 amino acids. V was cut by 6 bases and J by 0 bases, with 9 bases left in between. Germline V lookup: CDR1 SNHLY, CDR2 FYNNEI. DNA of the CDR3: TGTGCCAGCAGGGGGGCGTTCTCTGGAAACACCATATATTTT. It yields the protein CASRGAFSGNTIYF. Using reference TRBV2 and TRBJ1-3 for the parts outside the CDR3, the full variable domain is EPEVTQTPSHQVTQMGQEVILRCVPISNHLYFYWYRQILGQKVEFLVSFYNNEISEKSEIFDDQFSVERPDGSNFTLKIRSTKLEDSAMYFCASRGAFSGNTIYFGEGSWLTVV.

The chain uses TRBV28 and TRBJ1-2, with 9 bases aligning to TRBD1. J lost 7 bases, V lost 7 bases, and 10 bases had no gene match. The CDR3 length is 14 residues. The V gene's germline CDR1 is MDHEN and CDR2 SYDVKM. CDR3 sequence reads: CASTSGQGIGGYTF. For the CDR3, the DNA is TGTGCCAGCACCTCAGGACAGGGGATTGGTGGCTACACCTTC.

Concerning this clone itself: At one of its ends the junction is not consistent with the germline gene, which may arise from a read error. V and J are TRBV6-5 and TRBJ1-2; possible D gene TRBD1, 6 bases. The CDR3 is made up of 14 amino acids. CDR1 is MNHEY, CDR2 SVGAGI, per germline. The DNA of the CDR3 is TGTGCCGGCAGTTACCTCCAGGGGAGTAGTGGCTACACCTTC. Amino acids: CAGSYLQGSSGYTF.

The chain links TRBV27 to TRBJ1-5; D may be TRBD1 (6 bases). The CDR3 extends over 14 amino acids. Trimming stripped 5 bases from V and 4 bases from J, with 12 bases between. Per the germline V gene, CDR1 is MNHEY and CDR2 is SMNVEV (reference sequence). The CDR3 DNA sequence: TGTGCCAGCAGTCGGCAGGGGTGGAATCAGCCCCAGCATTTT. Encoded protein: CASSRQGWNQPQHF.

The chain carries TRBV9 and TRBJ1-2; perhaps TRBD1 as D (5 bases). The CDR3 runs 14 residues. Germline CDR1 reads SGDLS; CDR2 reads YYNGEE. V dropped 1 base and J dropped 5 bases, with 12 bases sitting between them. The CDR3 reads CASSVNAGRYGYTF. The CDR3 region has the DNA TGTGCCAGCAGCGTAAATGCAGGGCGATATGGCTACACCTTC. The whole variable domain, remainder taken from reference TRBV9 and TRBJ1-2, is DSGVTQTPKHLITATGQRVTLRCSPRSGDLSVYWYQQSLDQGLQFLIQYYNGEERAKGNILERFSAQQFPDLHSELNLSSLELGDSALYFCASSVNAGRYGYTFGSGTRLTVV.

This chain joins TRBV12-5 and TRBJ2-3, with unresolved D. Germline V gives CDR1 LGHNT, CDR2 FRNRAP. The CDR3 runs to 10 residues. The CDR3 protein is CATQADTQYF. CDR3 DNA: TGTGCCACCCAGGCAGATACGCAGTATTTT.

The chain is built from TRBV6-1 and TRBJ1-6, with D maybe TRBD1 (5 bases). CDR1 MNHNS and CDR2 SASEGT come from the germline V gene. This CDR3 contains 13 residues. Trimming removed 5 bases at V and 7 bases at J, with 9 bases between. The CDR3 loop is CASSSGLNSPLHF. For the CDR3, the DNA is TGTGCCAGCAGTTCGGGACTAAATTCACCCCTCCACTTT.

The chain carries TRBV7-2 and TRBJ1-2; D uncertain. V lost 2 bases to trimming and J lost 8 bases, with 12 bases between them. Germline CDR1 reads SGHTA; CDR2 reads FQGNSA. The CDR3 loop spans 13 amino acids. CDR3 sequence (DNA): TGTGCCAGCAGCTTAAGCGGAGAAGGGGGCTACACCTTC. Translated, it gives CASSLSGEGGYTF.

This clone was recorded once. The rearrangement links TRBV5-1 to TRBJ2-1; D may be TRBD2 (5 bases). Germline assignment: CDR1 SGHRS and CDR2 YFSETQ. The V end lost 0 bases, the J end lost 0 bases, and 7 bases lay between the germline ends. The length of the CDR3 is 15 residues. The CDR3 sequence: CASSLEGSSYNEQFF. The DNA for the CDR3 is TGCGCCAGCAGCTTGGAAGGGAGCTCCTACAATGAGCAGTTCTTC.